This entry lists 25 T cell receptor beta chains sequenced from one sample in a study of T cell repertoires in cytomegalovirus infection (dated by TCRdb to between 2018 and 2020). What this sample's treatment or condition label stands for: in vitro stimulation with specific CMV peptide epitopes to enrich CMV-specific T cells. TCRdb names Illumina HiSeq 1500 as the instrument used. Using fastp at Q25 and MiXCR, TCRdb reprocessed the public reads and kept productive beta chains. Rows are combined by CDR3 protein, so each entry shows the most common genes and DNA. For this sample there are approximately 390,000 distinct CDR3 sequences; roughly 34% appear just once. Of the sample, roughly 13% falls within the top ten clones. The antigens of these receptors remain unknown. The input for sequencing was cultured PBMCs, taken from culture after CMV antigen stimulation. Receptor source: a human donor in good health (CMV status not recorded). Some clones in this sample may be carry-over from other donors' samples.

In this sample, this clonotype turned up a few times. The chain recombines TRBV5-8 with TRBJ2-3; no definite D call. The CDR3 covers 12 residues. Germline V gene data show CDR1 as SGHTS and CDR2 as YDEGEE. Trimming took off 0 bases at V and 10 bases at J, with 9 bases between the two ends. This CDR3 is CASSLGLSAQYF. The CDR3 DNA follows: TGTGCCAGCAGCTTGGGGCTATCGGCGCAGTATTTT.

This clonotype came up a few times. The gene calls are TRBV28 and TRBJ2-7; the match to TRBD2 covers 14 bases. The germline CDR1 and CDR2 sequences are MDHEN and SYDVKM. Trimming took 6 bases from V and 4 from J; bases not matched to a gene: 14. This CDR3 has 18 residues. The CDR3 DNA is TGTGCCAGCAGCCGACGGGGACTAGCGGGAGTCAGGGGTTACGAGCAGTACTTC. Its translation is CASSRRGLAGVRGYEQYF. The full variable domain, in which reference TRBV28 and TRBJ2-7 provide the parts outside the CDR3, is DVKVTQSSRYLVKRTGEKVFLECVQDMDHENMFWYRQDPGLGLRLIYFSYDVKMKEKGDIPEGYSVSREKKERFSLILESASTNQTSMYLCASSRRGLAGVRGYEQYFGPGTRLTVT.

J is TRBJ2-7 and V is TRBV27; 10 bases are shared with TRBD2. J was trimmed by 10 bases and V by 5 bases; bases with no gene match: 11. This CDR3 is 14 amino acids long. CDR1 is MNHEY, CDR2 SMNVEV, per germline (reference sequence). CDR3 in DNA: TGTGCCAGCAGTCCGGAAGCGGGAGGGTCCTCTCAGTACTTC. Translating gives CASSPEAGGSSQYF.

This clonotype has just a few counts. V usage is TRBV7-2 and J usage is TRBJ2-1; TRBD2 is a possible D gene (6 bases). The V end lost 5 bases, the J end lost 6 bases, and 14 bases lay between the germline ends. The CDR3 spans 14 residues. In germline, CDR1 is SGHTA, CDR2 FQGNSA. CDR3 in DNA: TGTGCCAGCAGCGGCCGGCTAGCGTTCAATGAGCAGTTCTTC. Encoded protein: CASSGRLAFNEQFF. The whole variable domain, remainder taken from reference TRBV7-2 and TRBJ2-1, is GAGVSQSPSNKVTEKGKDVELRCDPISGHTALYWYRQSLGQGLEFLIYFQGNSAPDKSGLPSDRFSAERTGGSVSTLTIQRTQQEDSAVYLCASSGRLAFNEQFFGPGTRLTVL.

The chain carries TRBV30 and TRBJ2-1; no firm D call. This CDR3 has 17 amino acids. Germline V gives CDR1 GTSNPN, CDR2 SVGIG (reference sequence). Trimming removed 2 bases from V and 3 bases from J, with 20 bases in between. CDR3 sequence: CAWSTEGTTRFYNEQFF. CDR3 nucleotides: TGTGCCTGGAGTACCGAAGGCACAACAAGATTCTACAATGAGCAGTTCTTC.

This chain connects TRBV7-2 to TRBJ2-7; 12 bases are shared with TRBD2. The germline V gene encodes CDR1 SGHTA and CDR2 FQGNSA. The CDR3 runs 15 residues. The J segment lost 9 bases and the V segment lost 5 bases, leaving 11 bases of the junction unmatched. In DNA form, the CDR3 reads TGTGCCAGCAGCCCCGGACTAGCGGGATTAACCGGGCAGTACTTC. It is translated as CASSPGLAGLTGQYF.

This CDR3 is CASSLIFRTGGGYTF. CDR3 sequence (DNA): TGTGCCAGCAGCTTAATATTCAGGACAGGGGGCGGCTACACCTTC. The chain links TRBV7-2 to TRBJ1-2; 11 positions match TRBD1. CDR1 and CDR2 (germline): SGHTA, FQGNSA. J gave up 8 bases and V 2 bases, and 7 bases lay outside the gene matches. CDR3 length: 15 residues.

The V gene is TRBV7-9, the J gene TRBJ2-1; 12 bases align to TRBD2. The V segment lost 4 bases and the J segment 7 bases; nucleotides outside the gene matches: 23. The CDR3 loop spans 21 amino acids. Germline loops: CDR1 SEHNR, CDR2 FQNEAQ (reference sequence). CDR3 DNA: TGTGCCAGCAGCTCCGGTGGACTAGCGGGATACGCCTTCAGACGGGGAAATGAGCAGTTCTTC. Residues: CASSSGGLAGYAFRRGNEQFF.

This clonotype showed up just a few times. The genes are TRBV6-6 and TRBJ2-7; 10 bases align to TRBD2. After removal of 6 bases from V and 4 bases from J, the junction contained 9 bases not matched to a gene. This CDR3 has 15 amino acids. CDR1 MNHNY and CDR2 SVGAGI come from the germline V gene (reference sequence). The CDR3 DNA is TGTGCCAGCAGACCGGGACTAGCGCCATCGTACGAGCAGTACGTC. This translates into CASRPGLAPSYEQYV.

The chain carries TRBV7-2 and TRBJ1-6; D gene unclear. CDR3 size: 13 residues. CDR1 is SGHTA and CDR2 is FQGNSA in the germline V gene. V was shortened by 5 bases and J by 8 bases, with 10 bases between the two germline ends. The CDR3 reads CASSRLDDSPLHF. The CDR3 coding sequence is TGTGCCAGCAGCCGACTCGACGATTCACCCCTCCACTTT.

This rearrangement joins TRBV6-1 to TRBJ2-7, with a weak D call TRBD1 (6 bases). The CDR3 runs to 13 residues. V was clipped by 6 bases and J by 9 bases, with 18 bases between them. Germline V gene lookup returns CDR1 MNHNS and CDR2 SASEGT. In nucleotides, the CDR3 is TGTGCCAGCAGCGTAACAGGGACCCCTTTGCAGTACTTC. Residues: CASSVTGTPLQYF.

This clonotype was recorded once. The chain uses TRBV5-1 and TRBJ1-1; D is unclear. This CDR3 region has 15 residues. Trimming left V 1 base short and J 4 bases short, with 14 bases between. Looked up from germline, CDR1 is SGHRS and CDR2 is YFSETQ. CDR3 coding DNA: TGCGCCAGCAGCTTGTTCGGAGTCCAGAGCACTGAAGCTTTCTTT. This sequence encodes CASSLFGVQSTEAFF.

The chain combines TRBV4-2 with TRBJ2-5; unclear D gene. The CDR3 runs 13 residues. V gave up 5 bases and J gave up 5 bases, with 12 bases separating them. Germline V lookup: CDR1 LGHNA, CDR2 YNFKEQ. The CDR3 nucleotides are TGTGCCAGCAGCAAAGGCCCCGTGGAGACCCAGTACTTC. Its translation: CASSKGPVETQYF.

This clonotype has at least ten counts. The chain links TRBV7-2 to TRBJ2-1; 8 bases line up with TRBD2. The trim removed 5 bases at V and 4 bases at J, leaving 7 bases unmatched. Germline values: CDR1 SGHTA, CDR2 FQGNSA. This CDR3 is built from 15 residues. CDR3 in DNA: TGTGCCAGCAGCCTGGGAGCGGGGGAATACAATGAGCAGTTCTTC. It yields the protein CASSLGAGEYNEQFF.

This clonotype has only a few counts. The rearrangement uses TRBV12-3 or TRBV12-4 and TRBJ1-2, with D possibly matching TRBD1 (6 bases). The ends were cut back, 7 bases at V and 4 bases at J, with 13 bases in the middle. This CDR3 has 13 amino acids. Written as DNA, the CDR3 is TGTGCCAGCACCCTAAGACAGGTCTATGGCTACACCTTC. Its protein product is CASTLRQVYGYTF.

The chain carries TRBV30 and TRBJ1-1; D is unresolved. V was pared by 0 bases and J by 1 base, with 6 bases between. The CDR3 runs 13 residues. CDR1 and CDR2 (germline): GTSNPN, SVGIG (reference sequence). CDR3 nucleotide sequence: TGTGCCTGGAGTGTAGCTGGGAACACTGAAGCTTTCTTT. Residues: CAWSVAGNTEAFF.

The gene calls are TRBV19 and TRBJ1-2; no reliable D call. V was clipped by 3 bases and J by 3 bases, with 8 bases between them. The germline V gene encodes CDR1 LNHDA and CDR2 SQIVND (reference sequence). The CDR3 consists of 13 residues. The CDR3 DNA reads TGTGCCAGTAGTATTACGCGTCACTATGGCTACACCTTC. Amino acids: CASSITRHYGYTF.

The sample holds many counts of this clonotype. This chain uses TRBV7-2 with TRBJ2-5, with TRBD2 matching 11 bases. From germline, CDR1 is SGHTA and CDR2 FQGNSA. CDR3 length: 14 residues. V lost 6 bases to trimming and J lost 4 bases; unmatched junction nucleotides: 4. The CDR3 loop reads CASRPGLAVETQYF. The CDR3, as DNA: TGTGCCAGCAGACCGGGACTAGCGGTAGAGACCCAGTACTTC.

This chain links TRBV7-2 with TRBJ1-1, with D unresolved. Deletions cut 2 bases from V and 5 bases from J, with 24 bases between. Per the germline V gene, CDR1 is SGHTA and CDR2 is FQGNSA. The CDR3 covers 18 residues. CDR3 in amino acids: CASSLTSGRTTVRTEAFF. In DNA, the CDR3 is TGTGCCAGCAGCTTAACATCGGGCCGCACAACAGTGAGGACTGAAGCTTTCTTT.

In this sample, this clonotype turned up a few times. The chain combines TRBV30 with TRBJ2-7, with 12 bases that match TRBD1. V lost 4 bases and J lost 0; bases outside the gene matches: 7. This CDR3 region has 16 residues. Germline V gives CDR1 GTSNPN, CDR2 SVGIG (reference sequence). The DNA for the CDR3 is TGTGCCTGGAATCTCGGGACAGGGGGCAGCTCCTACGAGCAGTACTTC. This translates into CAWNLGTGGSSYEQYF. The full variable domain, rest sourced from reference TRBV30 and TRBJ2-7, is SQTIHQWPATLVQPVGSPLSLECTVEGTSNPNLYWYRQAAGRGLQLLFYSVGIGQISSEVPQNLSASRPQDRQFILSSKKLLLSDSGFYLCAWNLGTGGSSYEQYFGPGTRLTVT.

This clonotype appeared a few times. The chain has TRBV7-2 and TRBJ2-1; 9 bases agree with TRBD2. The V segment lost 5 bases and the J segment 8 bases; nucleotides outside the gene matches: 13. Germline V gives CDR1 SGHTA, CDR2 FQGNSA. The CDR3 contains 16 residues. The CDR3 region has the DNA TGTGCCAGCAGCCCGACACGGGCGGGAGGGCCGGATGAGCAGTTCTTC. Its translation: CASSPTRAGGPDEQFF.

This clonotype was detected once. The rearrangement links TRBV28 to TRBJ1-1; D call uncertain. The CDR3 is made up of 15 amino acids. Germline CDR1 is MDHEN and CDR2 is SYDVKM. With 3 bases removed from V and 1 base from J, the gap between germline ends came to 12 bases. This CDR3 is CASSFDLKSNTEAFF. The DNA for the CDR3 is TGTGCCAGCAGTTTCGACTTGAAATCGAACACTGAAGCTTTCTTT.

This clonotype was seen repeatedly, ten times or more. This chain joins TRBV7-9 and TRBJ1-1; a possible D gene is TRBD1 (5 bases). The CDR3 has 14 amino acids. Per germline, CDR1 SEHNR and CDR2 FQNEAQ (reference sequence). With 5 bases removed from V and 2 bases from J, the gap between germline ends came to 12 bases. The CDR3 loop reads CASSADRANTEAFF. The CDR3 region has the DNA TGTGCCAGCAGCGCAGACAGAGCAAACACTGAAGCTTTCTTT.

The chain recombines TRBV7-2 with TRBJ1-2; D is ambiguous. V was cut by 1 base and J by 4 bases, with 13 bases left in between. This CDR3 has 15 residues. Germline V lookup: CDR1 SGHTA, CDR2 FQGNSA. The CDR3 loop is CASSLDRQHRYGYTF. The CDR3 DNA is TGTGCCAGCAGCTTAGATAGGCAGCACCGCTATGGCTACACCTTC.

CDR3 sequence: CASTGLNRYNEQFF. CDR3 sequence (DNA): TGTGCCAGCACCGGGCTGAACCGCTACAATGAGCAGTTCTTC. The chain is built from TRBV12-3 or TRBV12-4 and TRBJ2-1; no definite D call. This CDR3 comprises 14 residues. The V and J ends lost 7 bases and 3 bases respectively, with 13 bases between them.